What follows are 29 T cell receptor beta chains derived from one specimen sequenced in a study of early T cells in non-severe SARS-CoV-2 infection. In TCRdb, the 5' RACE reads were re-called with MiXCR into one record per CDR3 protein. In the table there are about 60,000 distinct CDR3 sequences, less than 15% of which are singletons. The sample taken for sequencing was whole blood. These receptors were taken from an adult who was a healthcare worker with PCR-confirmed SARS-CoV-2 infection or an uninfected control (not recorded which).

This clonotype was counted a few times. This chain uses TRBV4-1 with TRBJ1-5, with a tentative D call TRBD1 (6 bases). The germline V gene has CDR1 MGHRA and CDR2 YSYEKL. Deletions cut 4 bases from V and 9 bases from J, with 16 bases between. The CDR3 covers 14 residues. CDR3 loop: CASSLRGQQGPQHF. For the CDR3, the DNA is TGCGCCAGCAGCCTCAGAGGACAGCAGGGGCCCCAGCATTTT.

V usage is TRBV6-2 or TRBV6-3 and J usage is TRBJ2-6, with D unclear. Germline values: CDR1 MNHEY, CDR2 SVGEGT. This CDR3 is built from 16 residues. With 1 base removed from V and 1 base from J, the gap between germline ends came to 8 bases. CDR3 loop: CASSYLGVSGANVLTF. The CDR3 coding sequence is TGTGCCAGCAGTTACTTAGGTGTGTCTGGGGCCAACGTCCTGACTTTC.

V is TRBV10-1 and J is TRBJ2-7, with a possible D match to TRBD2 (6 bases). Trimming shortened V by 3 bases and J by 3 bases, and 12 bases separated the two germline ends. The germline V gene has CDR1 WNHNN and CDR2 SYGVQD (reference sequence). The CDR3 totals 14 residues. CDR3 sequence: CASSDSGAVYEQYF. The CDR3 bases are TGCGCCAGCAGTGATTCGGGAGCGGTCTACGAGCAGTACTTC.

The chain is built from TRBV7-3 and TRBJ2-1, with 7 bases aligning to TRBD1. Per the germline V gene, CDR1 is SGHTA and CDR2 is FQGTGA. Trimming cost V 4 bases and J 4 bases; bases outside gene matches: 1. CDR3 length: 13 amino acids. CDR3 loop: CASSSQGYNEQFF. The CDR3 DNA follows: TGTGCCAGCAGCTCACAGGGGTACAATGAGCAGTTCTTC.

The rearrangement links TRBV7-8 to TRBJ1-1; D unclear. V shed 2 bases and J shed 1 base, with 8 bases lying between them. CDR3 length: 14 residues. CDR1 and CDR2 from the germline V gene are SGHVS and FQNEAQ. The CDR3 sequence: CASSLSPQNTEAFF. CDR3 bases: TGTGCCAGCAGCTTATCTCCCCAGAACACTGAAGCTTTCTTT.

Many counts were recorded for this clonotype. The chain recombines TRBV20-1 with TRBJ2-5; D not certain. Germline CDR1 reads DFQATT; CDR2 reads SNEGSKA (reference sequence). The CDR3 has 11 amino acids. V was shortened by 5 bases and J by 2 bases, with 6 bases between the two germline ends. CDR3 residues: CSAVSQETQYF. The CDR3 DNA is TGCAGTGCTGTCAGTCAAGAGACCCAGTACTTC.

The table lists this clonotype with a few counts. The J gene is TRBJ1-2, the V gene TRBV27; the D is unclear. The germline CDR1 and CDR2 sequences are MNHEY and SMNVEV (reference sequence). Trimming stripped 6 bases from V and 3 bases from J, with 17 bases between. The CDR3 loop spans 15 amino acids. CDR3 nucleotides: TGTGCCAGCAGCATTAGCGGAGAAGGTTACTATGGCTACACCTTC. It specifies CASSISGEGYYGYTF.

Ten or more counts support this clonotype. The chain employs TRBV6-1 and TRBJ2-5, with D possibly being TRBD1 (5 bases). This CDR3 has 14 residues. CDR1 is MNHNS and CDR2 is SASEGT in the germline V gene. V was cut by 8 bases and J by 0 bases, with 13 bases left in between. The CDR3 protein is CASSNRQHQETQYF. DNA of the CDR3: TGTGCCAGCTCGAACCGACAGCACCAAGAGACCCAGTACTTC.

This clonotype was observed a handful of times. The V gene is TRBV29-1, the J gene TRBJ2-7; D is possibly TRBD1 (6 bases). CDR1 and CDR2 (germline): SQVTM, ANQGSEA. The CDR3 has 13 residues. V was trimmed by 5 bases and J by 2 bases, leaving 13 bases between them. The CDR3 is CSVKDREPYEQYF. Here the CDR3 DNA reads TGCAGCGTTAAGGACAGAGAGCCCTACGAGCAGTACTTC.

This chain connects TRBV7-8 to TRBJ2-3; the D gene is possibly TRBD1 (5 bases). Looked up from germline, CDR1 is SGHVS and CDR2 is FQNEAQ. The CDR3 totals 17 residues. Trimming took off 0 bases at V and 0 bases at J, with 13 bases between the two ends. The CDR3 nucleotides are TGTGCCAGCAGCTTAGCGCCTAGGGGCTCTAGCACAGATACGCAGTATTTT. As protein: CASSLAPRGSSTDTQYF.

In this sample, this clonotype turned up many times. The chain joins TRBV20-1 to TRBJ2-7; 9 bases map to TRBD1. This CDR3 spans 15 amino acids. V gave up 0 bases and J gave up 2 bases; unmatched junction bases: 5. Germline V lookup: CDR1 DFQATT, CDR2 SNEGSKA (reference sequence). In nucleotides, the CDR3 is TGCAGTGCTAGAGATAGGAGACAGGGGGCCTACGAGCAGTACTTC. Its translation is CSARDRRQGAYEQYF.

V usage is TRBV2 and J usage is TRBJ2-3, with a tentative D call TRBD1 (6 bases). The CDR3 covers 12 residues. Deletions cut 6 bases from V and 11 bases from J, with 15 bases between. CDR1 SNHLY and CDR2 FYNNEI come from the germline V gene. The CDR3 nucleotides are TGTGCCAGCAGCTCCGGGACACCGATGCAGTATTTT. Protein sequence: CASSSGTPMQYF.

This clonotype was seen many times. This chain links TRBV6-1 with TRBJ1-1, with TRBD1 identical over 12 bases. The CDR3 extends over 17 amino acids. J was trimmed by 0 bases and V by 8 bases; bases with no gene match: 10. Germline CDR1 and CDR2: MNHNS and SASEGT. DNA for the CDR3: TGTGCCAGCCGGAGTCCGGGACAGGGGGCTGTGAACACTGAAGCTTTCTTT. As protein: CASRSPGQGAVNTEAFF.

The V call is TRBV7-9, the J call TRBJ2-3; D possibly corresponds to TRBD1 (5 bases). V was clipped by 0 bases and J by 3 bases, with 7 bases between them. This CDR3 region has 14 residues. Per germline, CDR1 SEHNR and CDR2 FQNEAQ (reference sequence). CDR3 in DNA: TGTGCCAGCAGCTTAGCGCAGGGTACAGATACGCAGTATTTT. This translates into CASSLAQGTDTQYF.

CDR3 sequence (DNA): TGTGCCAGCAGCGTAGGACGACTTCCGCGGGACACCGGGGAGCTGTTTTTT. Translation: CASSVGRLPRDTGELFF. The chain has TRBV9 and TRBJ2-2, with D tentatively TRBD2 (5 bases). There are 17 residues in the CDR3. The V end was cut by 0 bases, the J end by 3 bases, with 15 bases between. Germline CDR1 reads SGDLS; CDR2 reads YYNGEE.

At least ten counts were recorded for this clonotype. The junction and the germline gene differ at one end; a read error may be behind it. The chain couples TRBV3-1 to TRBJ1-2; maybe TRBD1 (5 bases). CDR3 length: 13 residues. The germline CDR1 and CDR2 sequences are LGHDT and YNNKEL (reference sequence). The chain's CDR3 is CASSQWGPPGLSF. CDR3 sequence (DNA): TGTGCCAGCAGCCAATGGGGACCCCCAGGTTTATCCTTC.

The chain has TRBV5-1 and TRBJ1-1; D possibly corresponds to TRBD1 (6 bases). The CDR3 contains 14 residues. Per the germline V gene, CDR1 is SGHRS and CDR2 is YFSETQ. V lost 1 base to trimming and J lost 3 bases, with 10 bases between them. Written as DNA, the CDR3 is TGCGCCAGCAGCTTGTTAGCAGGGGACACTGAAGCTTTCTTT. This codes for CASSLLAGDTEAFF.

The rearrangement uses TRBV6-2 or TRBV6-3 and TRBJ2-3; 9 nucleotides match TRBD2. The V segment lost 5 bases and the J segment 1 base; nucleotides outside the gene matches: 7. Germline-derived CDR1 and CDR2 are MNHEY and SVGEGT. This CDR3 is built from 16 residues. The CDR3 protein is CASSGRLADRTDTQYF. The DNA of the CDR3 is TGTGCCAGCAGTGGGAGACTAGCGGACCGCACAGATACGCAGTATTTT.

This clonotype was counted between two and nine times. The CDR3 coding sequence is TGTGCCAGCAGCTTCCTACAGGGTTCAGGAAACACCATATATTTT. It codes for CASSFLQGSGNTIYF. The chain links TRBV7-8 to TRBJ1-3, with D possibly matching TRBD1 (6 bases). V dropped 3 bases and J dropped 4 bases, with 13 bases sitting between them. Per the germline V gene, CDR1 is SGHVS and CDR2 is FQNEAQ. This CDR3 region has 15 residues.

This clonotype was detected only a few times. The chain carries TRBV6-5 and TRBJ1-2, with 9 bases aligning to TRBD1. This CDR3 is 16 amino acids long. Germline CDR1 reads MNHEY; CDR2 reads SVGAGI. V was clipped by 8 bases and J by 2 bases; unmatched bases: 12. The CDR3 bases are TGTGCCAGCTCGCCCCTTTGGACAGGGGTAAACTATGGCTACACCTTC. Its protein is CASSPLWTGVNYGYTF.

This chain links TRBV4-2 with TRBJ2-4, with 8 positions matching TRBD1. This CDR3 has 17 amino acids. J gave up 2 bases and V 2 bases, and 8 bases lay outside the gene matches. Looked up from germline, CDR1 is LGHNA and CDR2 is YNFKEQ. The CDR3 DNA sequence: TGTGCCAGCAGCCAACTTTTGACAGGGGAGACCAAAAACATTCAGTACTTC. This translates into CASSQLLTGETKNIQYF.

This clonotype was recorded at least ten times. This rearrangement joins TRBV6-2 or TRBV6-3 to TRBJ2-5; D may match TRBD1 or TRBD2 (5 bases each). Germline CDR1 and CDR2: MNHEY and SVGEGT. V was clipped by 6 bases and J by 8 bases, with 22 bases between them. There are 15 residues in the CDR3. CDR3 in amino acids: CASSSDRDLKRTQYF. CDR3 in DNA: TGTGCCAGCAGCTCTGACCGGGACCTAAAGAGAACCCAGTACTTC.

This clonotype appeared a few times. The chain has TRBV10-2 and TRBJ2-5; TRBD1 agrees at 7 bases. V lost 3 bases to trimming and J lost 5 bases; unmatched junction nucleotides: 6. The CDR3 has 14 amino acids. Per germline, CDR1 WSHSY and CDR2 SAAADI. The CDR3 sequence is CASSDPDRAETQYF. The CDR3 DNA is TGCGCCAGCAGTGACCCCGACAGGGCTGAGACCCAGTACTTC.

This chain connects TRBV29-1 to TRBJ2-2; tentatively, D is TRBD2 (6 bases). V gave up 8 bases and J gave up 5 bases, with 24 bases separating them. The germline V gene has CDR1 SQVTM and CDR2 ANQGSEA. This CDR3 region has 16 residues. CDR3 DNA: TGCAGCATCCCCAGTGGAGGGGCGTATTATACCGGGGAGCTGTTTTTT. Encoded protein: CSIPSGGAYYTGELFF.

In this sample, this clonotype turned up many times. The chain joins TRBV20-1 to TRBJ1-6; TRBD1 matches at 7 bases. Trimming removed 0 bases from V and 7 bases from J; junction bases left unmatched: 6. Germline values: CDR1 DFQATT, CDR2 SNEGSKA (reference sequence). This CDR3 is 15 amino acids long. The CDR3: CSARDRGTVNSPLHF. Written as DNA, the CDR3 is TGCAGTGCTAGAGATCGGGGGACAGTCAATTCACCCCTCCACTTT.

This clonotype was observed many times. The chain uses TRBV5-1 and TRBJ1-2; no firm D call. Germline V lookup: CDR1 SGHRS, CDR2 YFSETQ. This CDR3 contains 13 residues. Deletions cut 0 bases from V and 6 bases from J, with 9 bases between. The CDR3 DNA is TGCGCCAGCAGCTTGGAGGGTGTCCATGGCTACACCTTC. This sequence encodes CASSLEGVHGYTF.

The V call is TRBV6-5, the J call TRBJ2-1, with 10 positions matching TRBD1. This CDR3 is 16 amino acids long. V shed 3 bases and J 6 bases; nucleotides not matched to a gene: 8. The germline V gene has CDR1 MNHEY and CDR2 SVGAGI. The CDR3 spells CASSYFRQGARNEQFF. In nucleotides, the CDR3 is TGTGCCAGCAGTTATTTTAGACAGGGGGCGCGCAATGAGCAGTTCTTC.

This chain links TRBV7-9 with TRBJ2-7; TRBD2 is a possible D gene (6 bases). The V gene lost 1 base and the J gene lost 7 bases, with 8 bases spanning the gap. This CDR3 region has 12 residues. Germline V gene lookup returns CDR1 SEHNR and CDR2 FQNEAQ (reference sequence). CDR3 sequence reads: CASSLVAGEQYF. The CDR3 DNA reads as TGTGCCAGCAGCTTAGTCGCGGGAGAGCAGTACTTC.

The chain combines TRBV6-1 with TRBJ2-2; D may correspond to TRBD1 or TRBD2 (5 bases each). The CDR3 has 15 amino acids. The germline CDR1 and CDR2 sequences are MNHNS and SASEGT. V shed 10 bases and J shed 2 bases, with 17 bases lying between them. CDR3 in amino acids: CATSIGTANTGELFF. CDR3 DNA: TGTGCCACCTCAATCGGGACGGCCAACACCGGGGAGCTGTTTTTT.